The table lists the clone carrying this T cell receptor (beta chain) with a few counts. Its antigen is unidentified. This specimen belongs to a study of T cells after yellow fever vaccination. Points from the study as a whole: Among all clonotypes, a small share was observed in both CD4 and CD8 compartments. The study found a weaker secondary response that peaked faster, day 5 versus 15. High-abundance clonotypes from the bulk population could contaminate FACS-sorted repertoires.

5'RACE template switching added a universal primer site and UMIs to TCR cDNA. TCRdb re-called the 5' RACE reads through MiXCR, storing one row per CDR3 protein. This repertoire shows a few hundred thousand distinct CDR3 sequences, around 17% found once; its top ten account for 17%. This specimen was PBMCs, taken 4 to 5 days after the first yellow fever vaccination. This sequence was found in a young man who received the YFV17D yellow fever vaccine.

CDR3 sequence reads: CASSSTGTASYEQYF. CDR3 DNA sequence: TGTGCCAGCAGTTCCACCGGGACGGCCTCCTACGAGCAGTACTTC. The J gene is TRBJ2-7, the V gene TRBV6-5; D is perhaps TRBD1 or TRBD2 (5 bases each). V was clipped by 4 bases and J by 0 bases, with 13 bases between them. Germline-derived CDR1 and CDR2 are MNHEY and SVGAGI. The CDR3 is 15 residues long.